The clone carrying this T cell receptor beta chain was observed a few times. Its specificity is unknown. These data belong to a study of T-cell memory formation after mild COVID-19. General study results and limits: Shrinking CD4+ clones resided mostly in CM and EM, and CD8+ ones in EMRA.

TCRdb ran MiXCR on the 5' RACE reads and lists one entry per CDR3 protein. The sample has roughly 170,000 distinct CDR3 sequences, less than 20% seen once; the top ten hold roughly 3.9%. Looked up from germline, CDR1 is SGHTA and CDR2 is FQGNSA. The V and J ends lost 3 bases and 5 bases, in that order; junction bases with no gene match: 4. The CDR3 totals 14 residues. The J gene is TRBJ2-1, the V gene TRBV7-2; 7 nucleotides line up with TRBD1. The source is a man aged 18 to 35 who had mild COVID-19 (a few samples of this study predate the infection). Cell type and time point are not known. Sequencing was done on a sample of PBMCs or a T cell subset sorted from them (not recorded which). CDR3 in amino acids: CASSLGQTNNEQFF. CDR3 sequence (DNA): TGTGCCAGCAGCTTGGGACAGACAAACAATGAGCAGTTCTTC. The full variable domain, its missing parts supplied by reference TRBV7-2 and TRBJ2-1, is GAGVSQSPSNKVTEKGKDVELRCDPISGHTALYWYRQSLGQGLEFLIYFQGNSAPDKSGLPSDRFSAERTGGSVSTLTIQRTQQEDSAVYLCASSLGQTNNEQFFGPGTRLTVL.